This entry concerns a single T cell receptor (beta chain). Method: immunoSEQ multiplex PCR; TCRdb's copy keeps in-frame clones and lacks some. This table holds 100,000 or so clones, about 83% found once. These data come from a study of control samples from healthy donors and cancer patients. Trimming took off 4 bases at V and 6 bases at J, with 13 bases between the two ends. The CDR3 is 13 amino acids. Germline V CDR1 and CDR2: SNHLY, FYNNEI. The sample taken for sequencing was blood. V and J are TRBV2 and TRBJ2-7; either TRBD1 or TRBD2 may fit D (5 bases each). This sequence was found in a woman in her 50s in good health. CDR3 bases: TGTGCCAGCAGTGTTTGGGGCGAGGGCGAGCAGTACTTC. As protein: CASSVWGEGEQYF.